The 9 T cell receptor beta chains presented below share a single source sample, sequenced in a study of T cell changes during pregnancy in multiple sclerosis (dated by TCRdb to about 2019). Library prep was done by the immunoSEQ multiplex PCR assay. TCRdb provides this immuneACCESS table in a form limited to in-frame rearrangements. Some clones are lacking; in checked studies, under half of them reflect an unresolved V gene, and why the rest are absent is not known. Within this sample are about 36,000 clones, with almost 95% of them counted one time only. The top ten clonotypes cover about 0.4% of the sample. The source material was CD4+ T cells from peripheral blood mononuclear cells, sampled in the third trimester of pregnancy. Receptor source: a female donor in good health, enrolled as a control in a pregnancy study.

This chain joins TRBV7-9 and TRBJ2-4; a weak D match, TRBD2 (6 bases). CDR3 size: 15 residues. V lost 1 base and J lost 0, with 7 bases in between. Germline V CDR1 and CDR2: SEHNR, FQNEAQ (reference sequence). CDR3 protein: CASSLEGLAKNIQYF. DNA for the CDR3: TGTGCCAGCAGCTTAGAGGGACTAGCCAAAAACATTCAGTACTTC.

The chain combines TRBV5-6 with TRBJ2-3; 9 positions agree with TRBD2. The CDR3 contains 15 residues. Germline V gene data show CDR1 as SGHDT and CDR2 as YYEEEE. The J segment lost 1 base and the V segment lost 4 bases, leaving 4 bases of the junction unmatched. CDR3 sequence reads: CASSKIAGGTDTQYF. For the CDR3, the DNA is TGTGCCAGCAGCAAGATAGCGGGGGGCACAGATACGCAGTATTTT.

J is TRBJ1-1 and V is TRBV7-8; D ambiguous. V was shortened by 4 bases and J by 4 bases, with 19 bases between the two germline ends. The CDR3 consists of 16 residues. CDR1 and CDR2 (germline): SGHVS, FQNEAQ. The CDR3 is CASSSGWAVLGTEAFF. DNA for the CDR3: TGTGCCAGCAGCTCTGGATGGGCAGTCCTGGGCACTGAAGCTTTCTTT.

V is TRBV7-2 and J is TRBJ1-4; 7 nucleotides align to TRBD1. Germline CDR1 SGHTA, CDR2 FQGNSA. V gave up 1 base and J gave up 9 bases; unmatched junction bases: 8. The CDR3 is 15 residues long. CDR3 amino acids: CASSLGGQGDQKLFF. The CDR3 DNA follows: TGTGCCAGCAGCTTAGGGGGGCAGGGGGATCAAAAACTGTTTTTT. The whole variable domain, filled in from reference TRBV7-2 and TRBJ1-4, reads GAGVSQSPSNKVTEKGKDVELRCDPISGHTALYWYRQSLGQGLEFLIYFQGNSAPDKSGLPSDRFSAERTGGSVSTLTIQRTQQEDSAVYLCASSLGGQGDQKLFFGSGTQLSVL.

The rearrangement joins TRBV4-3 to TRBJ1-1, with 7 bases fitting TRBD1. Germline V gene data show CDR1 as LGHNA and CDR2 as YSLEER. The junction had 15 bases not matched to a gene; V was cut back by 1 base and J by 10 bases. CDR3 length: 16 residues. The CDR3 protein is CASSQGALAGGKRAFF. The DNA for the CDR3 is TGCGCCAGCAGCCAAGGAGCCCTGGCAGGGGGGAAGCGAGCTTTCTTT.

The chain joins TRBV6-5 to TRBJ2-5; TRBD1 is a possible D gene (6 bases). The V end lost 6 bases, the J end lost 3 bases, and 17 bases lay between the germline ends. The CDR3 sequence is 15 residues long. Looked up from germline, CDR1 is MNHEY and CDR2 is SVGAGI. DNA for the CDR3: TGTGCCAGCAGGCAACAGGGCAATATCGAAGAGACCCAGTACTTC. Residues: CASRQQGNIEETQYF.

The rearrangement joins TRBV25-1 to TRBJ2-7, with TRBD1 matching 9 bases. Trimming removed 1 base from V and 6 bases from J; junction bases left unmatched: 7. The V gene's germline CDR1 is MGHDK and CDR2 SYGVNS. This CDR3 spans 15 amino acids. CDR3 in amino acids: CASSESTGGIVEQYF. CDR3 DNA sequence: TGTGCCAGCAGTGAATCGACAGGGGGGATTGTCGAGCAGTACTTC.

V and J are TRBV7-9 and TRBJ2-5, with D possibly being TRBD2 (5 bases). Trimming left V 1 base short and J 2 bases short, with 8 bases between. Germline V lookup: CDR1 SEHNR, CDR2 FQNEAQ (reference sequence). The CDR3 is 14 residues long. CDR3 region: CASSLGLAQETQYF. Written as DNA, the CDR3 is TGTGCCAGCAGCTTAGGGCTAGCTCAAGAGACCCAGTACTTC.

This clone was recorded a few times. This sample also contains other DNA sequences that code for the same CDR3. The V and J genes are TRBV2 and TRBJ1-1, with a weak D call TRBD1 (6 bases). The CDR3 totals 13 residues. V was shortened by 4 bases and J by 1 base, with 7 bases between the two germline ends. Germline V lookup: CDR1 SNHLY, CDR2 FYNNEI. CDR3 in amino acids: CASSADRNTEAFF. CDR3 coding DNA: TGTGCCAGCAGTGCGGACAGGAACACTGAAGCTTTCTTT. The entire variable domain, with the rest obtained from reference TRBV2 and TRBJ1-1, is as follows: EPEVTQTPSHQVTQMGQEVILRCVPISNHLYFYWYRQILGQKVEFLVSFYNNEISEKSEIFDDQFSVERPDGSNFTLKIRSTKLEDSAMYFCASSADRNTEAFFGQGTRLTVV.